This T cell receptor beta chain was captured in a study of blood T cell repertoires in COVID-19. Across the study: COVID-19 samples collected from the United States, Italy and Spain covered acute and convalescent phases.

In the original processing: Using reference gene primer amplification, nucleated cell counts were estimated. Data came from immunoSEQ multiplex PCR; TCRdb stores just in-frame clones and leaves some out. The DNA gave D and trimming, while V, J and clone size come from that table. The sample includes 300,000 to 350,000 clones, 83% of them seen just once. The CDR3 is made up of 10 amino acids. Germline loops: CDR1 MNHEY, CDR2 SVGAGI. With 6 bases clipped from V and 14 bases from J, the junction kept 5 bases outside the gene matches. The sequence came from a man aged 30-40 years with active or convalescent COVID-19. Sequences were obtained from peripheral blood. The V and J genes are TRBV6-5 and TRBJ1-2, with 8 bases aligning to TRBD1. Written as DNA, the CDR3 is TGTGCCAGCAGCAGGGGGCCTGGAACCTTC. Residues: CASSRGPGTF.